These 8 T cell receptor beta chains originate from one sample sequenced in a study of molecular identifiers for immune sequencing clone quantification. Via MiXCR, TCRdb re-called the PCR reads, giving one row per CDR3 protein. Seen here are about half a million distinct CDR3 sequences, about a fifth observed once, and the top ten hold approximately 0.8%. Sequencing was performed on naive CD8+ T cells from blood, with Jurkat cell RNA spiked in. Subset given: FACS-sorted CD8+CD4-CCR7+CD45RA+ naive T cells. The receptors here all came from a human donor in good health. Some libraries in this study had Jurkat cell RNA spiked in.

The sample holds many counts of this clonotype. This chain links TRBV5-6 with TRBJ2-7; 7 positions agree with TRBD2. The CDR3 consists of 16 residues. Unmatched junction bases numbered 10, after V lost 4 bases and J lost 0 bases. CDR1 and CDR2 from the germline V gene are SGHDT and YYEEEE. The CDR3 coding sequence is TGTGCCAGCAGCCCGCGGGAGCAGCGCATCTCCTACGAGCAGTACTTC. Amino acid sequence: CASSPREQRISYEQYF.

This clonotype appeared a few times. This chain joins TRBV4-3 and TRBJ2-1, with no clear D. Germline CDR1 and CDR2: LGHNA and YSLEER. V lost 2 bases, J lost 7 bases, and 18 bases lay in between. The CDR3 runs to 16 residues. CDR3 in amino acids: CASSQMGWGSPNEQFF. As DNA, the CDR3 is TGCGCCAGCAGCCAAATGGGGTGGGGTAGCCCTAATGAGCAGTTCTTC.

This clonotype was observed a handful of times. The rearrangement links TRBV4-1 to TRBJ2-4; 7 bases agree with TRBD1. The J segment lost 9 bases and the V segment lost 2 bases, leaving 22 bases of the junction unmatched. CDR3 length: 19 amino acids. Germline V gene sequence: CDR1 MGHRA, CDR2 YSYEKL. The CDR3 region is CASSQLPTGQSLAYSIQYF. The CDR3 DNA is TGCGCCAGCAGCCAACTCCCGACAGGGCAGTCTCTCGCGTATAGCATTCAGTACTTC.

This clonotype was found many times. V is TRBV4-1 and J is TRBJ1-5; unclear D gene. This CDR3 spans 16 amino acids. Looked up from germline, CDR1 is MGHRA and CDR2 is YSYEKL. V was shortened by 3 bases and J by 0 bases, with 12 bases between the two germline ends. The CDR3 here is CASSQGGDYSNQPQHF. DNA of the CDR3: TGCGCCAGCAGCCAGGGAGGCGATTATAGCAATCAGCCCCAGCATTTT.

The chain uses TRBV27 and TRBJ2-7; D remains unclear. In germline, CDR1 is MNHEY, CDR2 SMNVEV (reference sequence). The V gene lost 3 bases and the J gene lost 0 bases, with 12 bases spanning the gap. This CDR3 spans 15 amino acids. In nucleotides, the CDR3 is TGTGCCAGCAGTTTTGCACCGTGGGGCTCCTACGAGCAGTACTTC. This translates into CASSFAPWGSYEQYF.

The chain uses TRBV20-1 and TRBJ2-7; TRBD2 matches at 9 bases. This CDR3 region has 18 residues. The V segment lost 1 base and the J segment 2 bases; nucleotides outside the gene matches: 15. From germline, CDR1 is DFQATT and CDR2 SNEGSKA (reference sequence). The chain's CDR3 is CSARGELGPSGMTYEQYF. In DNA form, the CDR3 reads TGCAGTGCTAGAGGGGAATTGGGTCCTAGCGGGATGACCTACGAGCAGTACTTC.

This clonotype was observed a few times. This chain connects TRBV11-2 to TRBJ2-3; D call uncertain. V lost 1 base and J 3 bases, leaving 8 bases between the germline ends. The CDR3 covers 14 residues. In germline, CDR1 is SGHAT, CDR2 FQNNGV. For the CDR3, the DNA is TGTGCCAGCAGCTTAGTAGCCGGGACAGATACGCAGTATTTT. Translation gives CASSLVAGTDTQYF.

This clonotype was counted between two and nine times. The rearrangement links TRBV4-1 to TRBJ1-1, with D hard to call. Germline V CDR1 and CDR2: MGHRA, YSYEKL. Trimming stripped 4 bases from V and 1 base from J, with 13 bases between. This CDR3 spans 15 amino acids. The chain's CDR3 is CASSPVGRTNTEAFF. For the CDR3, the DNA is TGCGCCAGCAGCCCAGTAGGCAGAACGAACACTGAAGCTTTCTTT.